This T cell receptor beta chain is from a study of blood T cell repertoires in COVID-19. The overall study: Whether acute or convalescent, the COVID-19 samples came from the United States, Italy and Spain. PBMCs, B-cell-depleted T cells, or T cells provided the cDNA or gDNA that made up the material.

The CDR3 runs 11 residues. V dropped 4 bases and J dropped 14 bases, with 12 bases sitting between them. CDR1 and CDR2 from the germline V gene are SGHTA and FQGNSA. The cohort comprised adults aged about 18 to 89 years residing in approximately 25 US areas. In the original processing: How many nucleated cells were present was estimated from reference gene primer amplification. TCRdb keeps only in-frame clones here, not all; method: immunoSEQ multiplex PCR. From that table come the V and J calls and clone size; the DNA was used to work out D and trimming. The sample lists around 380,000 clones, 70% to 90% occurring once.

This TCR was recovered from a man younger than 45 who had recovered from COVID-19. Sequenced material: PBMCs or T cells enriched from blood (not recorded which). The chain is built from TRBV7-2 and TRBJ2-1; maybe TRBD2 (5 bases). CDR3 nucleotide sequence: TGTGCCAGCAGCTCCGGGATAGGCGAGTTCTTC. Protein: CASSSGIGEFF. Drawing the rest from reference TRBV7-2 and TRBJ2-1, the complete variable domain is GAGVSQSPSNKVTEKGKDVELRCDPISGHTALYWYRQSLGQGLEFLIYFQGNSAPDKSGLPSDRFSAERTGGSVSTLTIQRTQQEDSAVYLCASSSGIGEFFGPGTRLTVL.